This T cell receptor (beta chain) was documented in a study of blood T cell repertoires in COVID-19. Study information: The United States, Italy and Spain provided the acute and convalescent COVID-19 samples. The analysed material was cDNA or gDNA that came from T cells, B-cell-depleted T cells, or PBMCs.

The CDR3 is made up of 13 amino acids. The trim removed 5 bases at V and 7 bases at J, leaving 6 bases unmatched. CDR1 is SGDLS, CDR2 YYNGEE, per germline. Enrollment of patients from Seattle took place during active infection, with longitudinal follow-up. The data were produced by immunoSEQ multiplex PCR, yet TCRdb's version contains in-frame clones alone and is incomplete. The sample includes 250,000 or so clones, approximately 88% of them seen just once. The sequenced material came from peripheral blood. This TCR was recovered from a woman aged 25 to 39 with COVID-19, enrolled during active disease. The rearrangement links TRBV9 to TRBJ2-7; 10 positions agree with TRBD1. CDR3 nucleotide sequence: TGTGCCAGCAGGCCCGGGACAGGGGATGAGCAGTACTTC. It is translated as CASRPGTGDEQYF.